This T cell receptor beta chain was recovered during a study of T cells after yellow fever vaccination. Study-wide results and limits: Weaker overall was a secondary response that nonetheless peaked faster, on day 5 versus 15. Abundant clonotypes from the bulk population could contaminate FACS-sorted repertoires. Among all clonotypes, a small share was observed in both CD4 and CD8 compartments.

With respect to this clonotype: Its target is unknown.

The study made its TCR cDNA through 5'RACE template switching. That step introduced a universal primer site along with UMIs. TCRdb re-derived calls from the 5' RACE reads in MiXCR, one entry per CDR3 protein. The data show 500,000 to 550,000 distinct CDR3 sequences, around a fifth seen once. The junction had 13 bases not matched to a gene; V was cut back by 6 bases and J by 4 bases. The CDR3 is made up of 15 amino acids. Germline loops: CDR1 DFQATT, CDR2 SNEGSKA (reference sequence). The chain recombines TRBV20-1 with TRBJ2-3; 7 bases are shared with TRBD1. This TCR was sampled from a man aged 18 to 29 who received the YFV17D yellow fever vaccine. The sequences come from PBMCs, collected around 3 weeks after the first yellow fever vaccination. Here the CDR3 reads CSALLQGSNADTQYF. CDR3 DNA sequence: TGCAGTGCCCTATTACAGGGGAGCAATGCAGATACGCAGTATTTT.